Below, 18 T cell receptor beta chains from the same sample are listed, as sequenced in a study of blood T cells in healthy people across ages (dated by TCRdb to between 2015 and 2017). Receptor libraries were prepared by 5' RACE. Sequencing was carried out with an Illumina HiSeq 2500. A second PCR of roughly 7 to 11 cycles was performed with a sample-barcoded 5' primer and a J-beta primer mix. TCRdb reprocessing: public reads trimmed at Q25 with fastp, clones called with MiXCR, in-frame beta chains kept. CDR3 protein duplicates are merged, each entry listing the most common genes and DNA. The sample has roughly 680,000 distinct CDR3 sequences on record, more than 20% of them singletons. The leading ten clones occupy 3.6% of the sample. Sequencing was done on a sample of blood. These receptors came from a man aged 65 to 85 in good health.

This sequence joins TRBV6-1 and TRBJ2-1, with a weak D call TRBD2 (6 bases). The CDR3 runs to 13 residues. Trimming stripped 2 bases from V and 12 bases from J, with 14 bases between. From germline, CDR1 is MNHNS and CDR2 SASEGT. CDR3 in amino acids: CASSEFMGGGQFF. CDR3 nucleotide sequence: TGTGCCAGCAGTGAATTCATGGGGGGAGGGCAGTTCTTC.

There are a few counts of this clonotype. The chain has TRBV7-2 and TRBJ2-3, with 14 bases matching TRBD2. The CDR3 contains 17 residues. Trimming took 5 bases from V and 6 from J; bases not matched to a gene: 10. Germline V lookup: CDR1 SGHTA, CDR2 FQGNSA. Written as DNA, the CDR3 is TGTACCAGCAGCCTACCCGGGACTAGCGGGAGAGTGGATACGCAGTATTTT. Protein: CTSSLPGTSGRVDTQYF.

This clonotype turned up a few times. The chain has TRBV5-5 and TRBJ2-2; 8 bases line up with TRBD2. This CDR3 has 16 amino acids. J gave up 4 bases and V 4 bases, and 9 bases lay outside the gene matches. Germline CDR1 is SGHKS and CDR2 is YYEKEE (reference sequence). The CDR3 here is CASSPSGLAGTGELFF. CDR3 in DNA: TGTGCCAGCAGCCCCTCGGGGCTAGCGGGCACCGGGGAGCTGTTTTTT.

This rearrangement joins TRBV7-3 to TRBJ2-2; 9 bases fit TRBD2. Germline CDR1 SGHTA, CDR2 FQGTGA. Germline trimming cut 3 bases from V and 1 base from J; bases unmatched to any gene: 3. This CDR3 region has 16 residues. CDR3 sequence: CASSLTSGKNTGELFF. The CDR3 DNA sequence: TGTGCCAGCAGCTTGACTAGCGGCAAGAACACCGGGGAGCTGTTTTTT.

V usage is TRBV4-1 and J usage is TRBJ2-1; a possible D gene is TRBD1 (6 bases). The end of the DNA aligns better with TRBJ2-7, so the J call may be wrong. Germline V gene sequence: CDR1 MGHRA, CDR2 YSYEKL. The CDR3 extends over 14 amino acids. CDR3 DNA: TGCGCCAGCAGCCAAGTCCGAGGGGGCTACGAGCAGTACTTC. This sequence encodes CASSQVRGGYEQYF.

This chain uses TRBV2 with TRBJ1-2; 7 bases line up with TRBD1. The germline V gene has CDR1 SNHLY and CDR2 FYNNEI. J lost 5 bases, V lost 6 bases, and 18 bases had no gene match. The CDR3 extends over 17 amino acids. CDR3 coding DNA: TGTGCCAGCAGCCAGAACCTGGGGCAGGGGGATCGGTATGGCTACACCTTC. Its protein is CASSQNLGQGDRYGYTF.

This clonotype was counted between two and nine times. The CDR3 DNA reads TGTGCCACCAGCCTACAGGGGGACTACGAGCAGTACTTC. This encodes CATSLQGDYEQYF. The chain has TRBV15 and TRBJ2-7, with TRBD1 identical over 8 bases. Germline CDR1 is LNHNV and CDR2 is YYDKDF (reference sequence). The J segment lost 3 bases and the V segment lost 5 bases, leaving 3 bases of the junction unmatched. The CDR3 contains 13 residues.

This rearrangement joins TRBV18 to TRBJ1-1; 8 bases fit TRBD1. The V gene's germline CDR1 is KGHSH and CDR2 LQKENI. There are 15 residues in the CDR3. V lost 5 bases, J lost 4 bases, and 9 bases stayed unmatched. In DNA form, the CDR3 reads TGTGCCAGCTCAACGTACAGGGGGGACAGCACTGAAGCTTTCTTT. Translation gives CASSTYRGDSTEAFF. The full variable domain, its missing parts supplied by reference TRBV18 and TRBJ1-1, is NAGVMQNPRHLVRRRGQEARLRCSPMKGHSHVYWYRQLPEEGLKFMVYLQKENIIDESGMPKERFSAEFPKEGPSILRIQQVVRGDSAAYFCASSTYRGDSTEAFFGQGTRLTVV.

This clonotype was seen once. J is TRBJ2-7 and V is TRBV24-1; D not certain. CDR1 and CDR2 (germline): KGHDR, SFDVKD. V dropped 5 bases and J dropped 6 bases, with 10 bases sitting between them. This CDR3 is 12 amino acids long. The CDR3, as DNA: TGTGCCACCAGTGCGGCAGGTAGCGAGCAGTACTTC. Its protein is CATSAAGSEQYF.

The chain is built from TRBV3-1 and TRBJ2-4; weak D call: TRBD1 (6 bases). Germline assignment: CDR1 LGHDT and CDR2 YNNKEL (reference sequence). V dropped 5 bases and J dropped 0 bases, with 17 bases sitting between them. The CDR3 runs to 17 residues. CDR3 amino acids: CASSLGAQNLAKNIQYF. The CDR3 bases are TGTGCCAGCAGCTTGGGGGCACAGAACCTAGCCAAAAACATTCAGTACTTC.

The chain carries TRBV7-2 and TRBJ2-3, with 8 bases that match TRBD1. The CDR3 contains 18 residues. CDR1 and CDR2 (germline): SGHTA, FQGNSA. With V trimmed by 1 base and J by 4 bases, 13 bases remained unmatched. CDR3 protein: CASSLEWSAGGGPDTQYF. The CDR3 region has the DNA TGTGCCAGCAGCTTAGAATGGTCTGCAGGGGGCGGTCCAGATACGCAGTATTTT.

This clonotype occurred a few times. V gene TRBV29-1 combines with J gene TRBJ2-1; perhaps TRBD1 as D (6 bases). The J call is in doubt because the DNA end fits TRBJ2-7 better. The CDR3 is made up of 11 amino acids. CDR1 is SQVTM, CDR2 ANQGSEA, per germline. CDR3 DNA: TGCAGCGTTGAGGGGGCGCAGGAGCAGTACTTC. This translates into CSVEGAQEQYF.

This clonotype was seen more than once but under ten times. This chain connects TRBV2 to TRBJ1-1, with D possibly matching TRBD1 (5 bases). The V end was cut by 5 bases, the J end by 1 base, with 14 bases between. The CDR3 length is 15 residues. The germline CDR1 and CDR2 sequences are SNHLY and FYNNEI. CDR3: CASSSSGGPNTEAFF. In DNA, the CDR3 is TGTGCCAGCAGTAGCTCGGGGGGACCGAACACTGAAGCTTTCTTT.

The rearrangement joins TRBV6-1 to TRBJ1-1; 7 bases agree with TRBD1. CDR1 is MNHNS and CDR2 is SASEGT in the germline V gene. This CDR3 has 17 residues. Trimming removed 7 bases from V and 3 bases from J; junction bases left unmatched: 17. The CDR3 bases are TGTGCCAGCATTCCTATTAGACAGGGAGGTTTGGACACTGAAGCTTTCTTT. Its protein is CASIPIRQGGLDTEAFF.

V is TRBV20-1 and J is TRBJ2-7, with D possibly TRBD2 on 5 matching bases. CDR1 and CDR2 (germline): DFQATT, SNEGSKA (reference sequence). The CDR3 runs 13 residues. V gave up 3 bases and J gave up 5 bases, with 14 bases separating them. Written as DNA, the CDR3 is TGCAGTGCTAGTCCCACCCTAGCACACGAGCAGTACTTC. Protein: CSASPTLAHEQYF.

This clonotype occurred many times. The chain employs TRBV28 and TRBJ2-7, with unresolved D. Trimming shortened V by 6 bases and J by 0 bases, and 9 bases separated the two germline ends. The length of the CDR3 is 13 residues. CDR1 and CDR2 from the germline V gene are MDHEN and SYDVKM. CDR3 sequence reads: CASRPMSSYEQYF. The CDR3 DNA follows: TGTGCCAGCAGGCCAATGAGCTCCTACGAGCAGTACTTC. Combining the CDR3 with reference TRBV28 and TRBJ2-7 gives the whole variable domain DVKVTQSSRYLVKRTGEKVFLECVQDMDHENMFWYRQDPGLGLRLIYFSYDVKMKEKGDIPEGYSVSREKKERFSLILESASTNQTSMYLCASRPMSSYEQYFGPGTRLTVT.

This chain uses TRBV24-1 with TRBJ2-3; 7 bases line up with TRBD1. V lost 4 bases to trimming and J lost 1 base; unmatched junction nucleotides: 4. Looked up from germline, CDR1 is KGHDR and CDR2 is SFDVKD. The CDR3 extends over 15 amino acids. CDR3 loop: CATSDTGDGTDTQYF. Here the CDR3 DNA reads TGTGCCACCAGTGACACAGGGGACGGCACAGATACGCAGTATTTT.

This clonotype came up many times. The chain couples TRBV5-1 to TRBJ2-2; TRBD1 matches at 7 bases. V gave up 1 base and J gave up 2 bases; unmatched junction bases: 2. Germline-derived CDR1 and CDR2 are SGHRS and YFSETQ. This CDR3 is built from 15 residues. As DNA, the CDR3 is TGCGCCAGCAGCTTGCCAGGGGGAAACACCGGGGAGCTGTTTTTT. This gives the protein CASSLPGGNTGELFF. Using reference TRBV5-1 and TRBJ2-2 for the parts outside the CDR3, the full variable domain is KAGVTQTPRYLIKTRGQQVTLSCSPISGHRSVSWYQQTPGQGLQFLFEYFSETQRNKGNFPGRFSGRQFSNSRSEMNVSTLELGDSALYLCASSLPGGNTGELFFGEGSRLTVL.